These T cell receptor beta chains were read from a single sample in a study of T cell responses to AZD1222 COVID-19 vaccine. TCRdb's table, derived via immunoSEQ multiplex PCR, lists solely in-frame clones and lacks some. The sample shows 95,000 to 100,000 clones, more than 85% of them seen only once. The sequencing here drew on peripheral blood, taken on day 0 of AZD1222 vaccination. The receptor source for this set is an adult in good health. Both conserved end residues are part of each CDR3.

CASISSGVTEAFF,TRBV6-5,TRBJ1-1
CASSPKGRETQYF,TRBV7-9,TRBJ2-5
CASSRSRKKDSGNTIYF,TRBV4-2,TRBJ1-3
CAWSVHRSYEQYF,TRBV30,TRBJ2-7
CASSVAQLNTEAFF,TRBV9,TRBJ1-1
CASSLLRWSTEAFF,TRBV5-1,TRBJ1-1
CATSRDLRVEQYF,TRBV15,TRBJ2-7
CAWSGTGIRKPTSYNEQFF,TRBV30,TRBJ2-1
CASSKLANYEQYF,TRBV27,TRBJ2-7
CASSLTPSYEQYF,TRBV5-1,TRBJ2-7
CASRARVESSEQYF,TRBV6-5,TRBJ2-7
CASSPVSVMGTEAFF,TRBV18,TRBJ1-1
CASSAWRDGYTF,TRBV6-5,TRBJ1-2
CASSQIATNEKLFF,TRBV18,TRBJ1-4
CASSLGLAGPYEQYF,TRBV28,TRBJ2-7
CARKVRDFTDTQYF,TRBV2,TRBJ2-3
CASSLHPGTGLQYNEQFF,TRBV5-5,TRBJ2-1
CASSLGSGRYNEQFF,TRBV11-2,TRBJ2-1
CASSPPGQGSYNEQFF,TRBV28,TRBJ2-1
CASSYAGTGRSGELFF,TRBV6-5,TRBJ2-2
CASSLSIGSYNSPLHF,TRBV27,TRBJ1-6
CASSQEGLAGGRQETQYF,TRBV4-2,TRBJ2-5
CASNPTGESYEQYF,TRBV11-2,TRBJ2-7
CASSPFIWTSGRPPDTQYF,TRBV18,TRBJ2-3
CASSQGYAGQYF,TRBV3-1/TRBV3-2,TRBJ2-7
CASSLGLWDNEQFF,TRBV27,TRBJ2-1
CASLLGGPNSNQPQHF,TRBV19,TRBJ1-5
CSGGTAGTEAFF,TRBV29-1,TRBJ1-1
CASSYRQVMNEKLFF,TRBV6-5,TRBJ1-4
CASSLSGYYGYTF,TRBV27,TRBJ1-2
CASSLVVGTDTQYF,TRBV5-1,TRBJ2-3
CASRPPRSYEQYF,TRBV6-5,TRBJ2-7
CSVFGTGRTGELFF,TRBV29-1,TRBJ2-2
CASREGTRPGYEQYF,TRBV5-4,TRBJ2-7
CASSLLVAAMSTDTQYF,TRBV5-5,TRBJ2-3
CASSQAPLAGNYEQYF,TRBV4-1,TRBJ2-7
CASSLAPPGATNEKLFF,TRBV5-1,TRBJ1-4
CASSLEVSGSYEQYF,TRBV11-2,TRBJ2-7
CASRVIGALEQYF,TRBV6-5,TRBJ2-7
CASSFGSNQPQHF,TRBV5-1,TRBJ1-5
CASSLRDAYGYTF,TRBV6-5,TRBJ1-2